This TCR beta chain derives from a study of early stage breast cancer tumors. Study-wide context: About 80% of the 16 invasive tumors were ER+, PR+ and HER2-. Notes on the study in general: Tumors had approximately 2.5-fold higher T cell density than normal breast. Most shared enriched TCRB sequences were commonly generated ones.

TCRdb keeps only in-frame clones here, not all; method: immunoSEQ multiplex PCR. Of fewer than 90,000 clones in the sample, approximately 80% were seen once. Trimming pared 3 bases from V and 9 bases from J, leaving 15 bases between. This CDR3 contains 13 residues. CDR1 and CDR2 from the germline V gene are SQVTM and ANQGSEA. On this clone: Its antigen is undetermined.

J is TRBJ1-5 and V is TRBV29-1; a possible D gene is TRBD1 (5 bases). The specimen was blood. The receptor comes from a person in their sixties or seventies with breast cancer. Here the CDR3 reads CSVDPGGEGPQHF. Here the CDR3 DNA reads TGCAGCGTTGACCCTGGGGGGGAAGGGCCCCAGCATTTT.